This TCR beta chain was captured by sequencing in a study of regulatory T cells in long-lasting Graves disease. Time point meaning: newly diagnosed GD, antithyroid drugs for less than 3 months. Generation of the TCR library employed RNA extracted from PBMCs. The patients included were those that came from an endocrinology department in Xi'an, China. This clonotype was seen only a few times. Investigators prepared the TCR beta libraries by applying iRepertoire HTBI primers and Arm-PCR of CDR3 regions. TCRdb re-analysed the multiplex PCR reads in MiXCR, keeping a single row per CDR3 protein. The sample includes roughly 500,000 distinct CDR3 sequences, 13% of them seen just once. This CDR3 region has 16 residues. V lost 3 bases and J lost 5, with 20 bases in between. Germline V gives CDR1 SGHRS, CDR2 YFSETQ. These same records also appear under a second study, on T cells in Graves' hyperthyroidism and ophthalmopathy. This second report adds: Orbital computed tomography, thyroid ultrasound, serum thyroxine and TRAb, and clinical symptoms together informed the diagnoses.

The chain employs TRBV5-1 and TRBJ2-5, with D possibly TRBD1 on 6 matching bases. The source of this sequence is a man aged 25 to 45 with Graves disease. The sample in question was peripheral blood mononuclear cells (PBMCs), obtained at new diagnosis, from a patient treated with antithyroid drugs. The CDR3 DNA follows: TGCGCCAGCAGCTCAGTAGCCCAGGGGCGAGGGGAGACCCAGTACTTC. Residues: CASSSVAQGRGETQYF.